These 32 T cell receptor beta chains were sequenced from one sample in a study of T cells expressing NK-cell markers (dated by TCRdb to the early 2020s). Libraries were prepared through 5' RACE. The sample was run on an Illumina HiSeq 2000. TCRdb reprocessed the reads; each CDR3 protein sequence makes one entry, and DNA is unavailable. The data table for this sample lists fewer than 300,000 distinct CDR3 sequences. Of the sample, more than 3.5% is held by the ten largest clones. Sequenced: blood T cells: a sorted CD56 or NKG2C T cell subset, CD4+ or CD8+ T cells, or bulk PBMC T cells (not recorded which). The receptor set was obtained from a woman aged 18 to 75 in good health.

The rearrangement joins TRBV2 to TRBJ1-6; TCRdb returns TRBD1, unconfirmable since there is no DNA. CDR1 is SNHLY, CDR2 FYNNEI, per germline. The CDR3 has 15 residues. This CDR3 reads CASSEGTGGNSPLHF. Combining the CDR3 with reference TRBV2 and TRBJ1-6 gives the whole variable domain EPEVTQTPSHQVTQMGQEVILRCVPISNHLYFYWYRQILGQKVEFLVSFYNNEISEKSEIFDDQFSVERPDGSNFTLKIRSTKLEDSAMYFCASSEGTGGNSPLHFGNGTRLTVT.

The chain couples TRBV20-1 to TRBJ2-2; there is no DNA to check the TCRdb D call of TRBD1. There are 14 residues in the CDR3. The V gene's germline CDR1 is DFQATT and CDR2 SNEGSKA (reference sequence). This chain's CDR3 is CSAIQGLDTGELFF.

V and J are TRBV12-3 or TRBV12-4 and TRBJ1-1. The CDR3 totals 15 residues. CDR3 in amino acids: CASSRLGDHLAEAFF.

This chain uses TRBV2 with TRBJ2-5; as DNA is missing, the TRBD2 call by TCRdb cannot be tested. The CDR3 is 14 amino acids. The germline CDR1 and CDR2 sequences are SNHLY and FYNNEI. The CDR3 here is CASSAGPLGETQYF.

The V gene is TRBV20-1, the J gene TRBJ1-3; the TRBD1 assignment by TCRdb is unverifiable without DNA. CDR1 DFQATT and CDR2 SNEGSKA come from the germline V gene (reference sequence). This CDR3 is 17 amino acids long. The CDR3 is CSARDRGRTVSGNTIYF.

The chain combines TRBV5-1 with TRBJ2-2; there is no DNA to check the TCRdb D call of TRBD1. The CDR3 runs to 14 residues. Germline values: CDR1 SGHRS, CDR2 YFSETQ. CDR3 amino acids: CASSKGPNTGELFF.

This chain uses TRBV18 with TRBJ2-7; TCRdb returns TRBD2, unconfirmable since there is no DNA. The CDR3 length is 15 residues. The germline V gene encodes CDR1 KGHSH and CDR2 LQKENI. The CDR3 is CASSPGLAAHYEQYF.

This sequence joins TRBV20-1 and TRBJ2-7. Looked up from germline, CDR1 is DFQATT and CDR2 is SNEGSKA (reference sequence). CDR3 size: 15 residues. The CDR3 protein is CSARPLEGRSYEQYF.

V gene TRBV10-3 combines with J gene TRBJ2-5; TCRdb calls TRBD1, which cannot be checked without DNA. The CDR3 is 16 amino acids. Germline CDR1 ENHRY, CDR2 SYGVKD. This CDR3 reads CAISETGGGLQETQYF.

The V call is TRBV12-3 or TRBV12-4, the J call TRBJ1-1; TCRdb names TRBD1, which stays unverified in the absence of DNA. The CDR3 sequence is 13 residues long. CDR3 in amino acids: CATSPGWQTEAFF.

The CDR3: CASSLVAVRNEKLFF. The chain has TRBV7-9 and TRBJ1-4. The germline gives CDR1 SEHNR, CDR2 FQNEAQ (reference sequence). The CDR3 contains 15 residues.

CDR3 loop: CASSPGRRGEQYF. V and J are TRBV6-1 and TRBJ2-7; the D call from TCRdb, TRBD1, cannot be confirmed without DNA. Germline V gives CDR1 MNHNS, CDR2 SASEGT. CDR3 length equals 13 residues.

The chain links TRBV20-1 to TRBJ2-1. Germline CDR1 and CDR2: DFQATT and SNEGSKA (reference sequence). The CDR3 consists of 15 residues. The CDR3 sequence: CSARFVLSSYNEQFF.

The J gene is TRBJ2-3, the V gene TRBV11-2; the TRBD2 assignment by TCRdb is unverifiable without DNA. Per germline, CDR1 SGHAT and CDR2 FQNNGV. The CDR3 has 15 amino acids. The CDR3 region is CASSLGVAPTDTQYF. The whole variable domain, remainder taken from reference TRBV11-2 and TRBJ2-3, is EAGVAQSPRYKIIEKRQSVAFWCNPISGHATLYWYQQILGQGPKLLIQFQNNGVVDDSQLPKDRFSAERLKGVDSTLKIQPAKLEDSAVYLCASSLGVAPTDTQYFGPGTRLTVL.

The chain links TRBV10-3 to TRBJ2-3; TCRdb indicates TRBD1, and absent DNA this call remains unverified. Looked up from germline, CDR1 is ENHRY and CDR2 is SYGVKD. The CDR3 runs 15 residues. Here the CDR3 reads CAISEAGAHTDTQYF.

The chain recombines TRBV19 with TRBJ1-1. Per germline, CDR1 LNHDA and CDR2 SQIVND (reference sequence). CDR3 length equals 14 residues. CDR3 sequence: CASMPDWMNTEAFF.

CDR3: CASSLTSGGFAKAGELFF. This chain uses TRBV11-1 with TRBJ2-2; TCRdb picks TRBD2, but there is no DNA to check that call. CDR3 length: 18 residues. CDR1 and CDR2 (germline): SGHAT, FQDESV (reference sequence).

The rearrangement links TRBV12-3 or TRBV12-4 to TRBJ2-7; no DNA is available, so the TRBD2 call from TCRdb remains unchecked. This CDR3 is 14 amino acids long. The CDR3 protein is CASSLDSWTIEQYF.

The V gene is TRBV6-2 or TRBV6-3, the J gene TRBJ2-7. The CDR3 has 13 amino acids. The germline CDR1 and CDR2 sequences are MNHEY and SVGEGT. CDR3 sequence: CASQNEISYEQYF.

The chain uses TRBV5-1 and TRBJ2-7; without DNA, the TCRdb call of TRBD2 cannot be checked. The CDR3 extends over 15 amino acids. The V gene's germline CDR1 is SGHRS and CDR2 YFSETQ. The chain's CDR3 is CASSLESSGRNEQYF. The whole variable domain, filled in from reference TRBV5-1 and TRBJ2-7, reads KAGVTQTPRYLIKTRGQQVTLSCSPISGHRSVSWYQQTPGQGLQFLFEYFSETQRNKGNFPGRFSGRQFSNSRSEMNVSTLELGDSALYLCASSLESSGRNEQYFGPGTRLTVT.

V usage is TRBV6-1 and J usage is TRBJ2-3; no DNA is available, so the TRBD2 call from TCRdb remains unchecked. CDR1 is MNHNS, CDR2 SASEGT, per germline. The CDR3 covers 14 residues. This chain's CDR3 is CASQRLAGTDTQYF.

CDR3 loop: CASSTLGRQFSGPTQYF. The chain is built from TRBV6-2 or TRBV6-3 and TRBJ2-3; TCRdb's D gene call, TRBD2, goes unchecked for lack of DNA. In germline, CDR1 is MNHEY, CDR2 SVGEGT. This CDR3 comprises 17 residues.

CDR3 sequence reads: CASSWRGGSNEKLFF. The V gene is TRBV27, the J gene TRBJ1-4; TCRdb designates TRBD1, a call that cannot be tested without DNA. The CDR3 length is 15 residues. Germline V gene sequence: CDR1 MNHEY, CDR2 SMNVEV (reference sequence).

The chain employs TRBV12-3 or TRBV12-4 and TRBJ2-1; TCRdb outputs TRBD2, but without DNA this stays unchecked. The CDR3 is 21 residues long. CDR3 sequence reads: CASSRAGGPKWNDRPYNEQFF.

V is TRBV5-1 and J is TRBJ2-7; TCRdb's assignment of TRBD1 cannot be checked, as there is no DNA. The CDR3 is 14 amino acids. Germline lookup yields CDR1 SGHRS and CDR2 YFSETQ. The CDR3 is CASSLYREDYEQYF. Based on the CDR3 plus reference TRBV5-1 and TRBJ2-7, the full variable domain is KAGVTQTPRYLIKTRGQQVTLSCSPISGHRSVSWYQQTPGQGLQFLFEYFSETQRNKGNFPGRFSGRQFSNSRSEMNVSTLELGDSALYLCASSLYREDYEQYFGPGTRLTVT.

This chain links TRBV7-7 with TRBJ2-1; no DNA is available, so the TRBD1 call from TCRdb remains unchecked. The V gene's germline CDR1 is SSHAT and CDR2 FNYEAQ (reference sequence). There are 15 residues in the CDR3. This CDR3 reads CASSSGTGRSDEQFF.

The chain uses TRBV18 and TRBJ1-2; the TCRdb call, TRBD1, lacks DNA for checking. The CDR3 is made up of 15 amino acids. Germline V lookup: CDR1 KGHSH, CDR2 LQKENI. The CDR3 reads CASSPPGQGKGGYTF. Variable domain in full (rest from reference TRBV18 and TRBJ1-2): NAGVMQNPRHLVRRRGQEARLRCSPMKGHSHVYWYRQLPEEGLKFMVYLQKENIIDESGMPKERFSAEFPKEGPSILRIQQVVRGDSAAYFCASSPPGQGKGGYTFGSGTRLTVV.

The gene calls are TRBV15 and TRBJ2-1; as DNA is missing, the TRBD1 call by TCRdb cannot be tested. Germline CDR1 reads LNHNV; CDR2 reads YYDKDF (reference sequence). CDR3 length: 15 residues. The CDR3 is CATKKQGELYNEQFF.

The V and J genes are TRBV5-4 and TRBJ2-7. CDR3 length equals 13 residues. Germline CDR1 reads SGHNT; CDR2 reads YYREEE (reference sequence). The CDR3 here is CASSTDVVREQYF.

The chain combines TRBV6-5 with TRBJ2-5; TCRdb's assignment of TRBD1 cannot be checked, as there is no DNA. Per germline, CDR1 MNHEY and CDR2 SVGAGI. This CDR3 spans 17 amino acids. The CDR3 is CASSYSMGGERQETQYF.

This chain uses TRBV9 with TRBJ2-2; TCRdb's assignment of TRBD1 cannot be checked, as there is no DNA. This CDR3 has 15 amino acids. Germline V CDR1 and CDR2: SGDLS, YYNGEE. CDR3 residues: CASRAGGPNTGELFF.

The genes are TRBV30 and TRBJ1-6. This CDR3 is 11 amino acids long. The germline V gene encodes CDR1 GTSNPN and CDR2 SVGIG (reference sequence). The CDR3 reads CAWGPNSPLHF.